The 8 T cell receptor beta chains below were found in one sample sequenced in a study of T cell repertoires in cytomegalovirus infection. No antigens are known for them. TCRdb passed the reads through MiXCR, listing each CDR3 protein once. The repertoire consists of more than 20,000 distinct CDR3 sequences, with about 40% occurring once and the leading ten covering about 94%. Sequencing used CD8+ T cells from cultured PBMCs, obtained from culture after CMV antigen stimulation. All receptors come from a human donor in good health (CMV status not recorded). Some clones in this sample may be carry-over from other donors' samples.

The chain carries TRBV28 and TRBJ2-3; 7 bases are a match to TRBD2. CDR1 MDHEN and CDR2 SYDVKM come from the germline V gene. The CDR3 runs to 14 residues. Trimming took 3 bases from V and 4 from J; bases not matched to a gene: 4. Written as DNA, the CDR3 is TGTGCCAGCAGTTTGGTCGCGGGGGCAGATACGCAGTATTTT. It codes for CASSLVAGADTQYF.

Concerning this clonotype: This likely comes from a read error, as the CDR3 has no conserved phenylalanine or tryptophan at its end. The chain recombines TRBV12-3 or TRBV12-4 with TRBJ2-2; D not certain. This CDR3 contains 16 residues. With 3 bases removed from V and 0 bases from J, the gap between germline ends came to 11 bases. This chain's CDR3 is CASSFPAGSNTGELFS. The CDR3 coding sequence is TGTGCCAGCAGTTTTCCGGCAGGCTCGAACACCGGGGAGCTGTTTTCT.

This clonotype was counted many times. The chain combines TRBV7-8 with TRBJ1-5, with unresolved D. The CDR3 totals 15 residues. V was pared by 1 base and J by 4 bases, with 11 bases between. Germline V gene data show CDR1 as SGHVS and CDR2 as FQNEAQ. Here the CDR3 reads CASSLGRGLNQPQHF. CDR3 DNA sequence: TGTGCCAGCAGCTTAGGGCGGGGATTGAATCAGCCCCAGCATTTT. The entire variable domain, with the rest obtained from reference TRBV7-8 and TRBJ1-5, is as follows: GAGVSQSPRYKVAKRGQDVALRCDPISGHVSLFWYQQALGQGPEFLTYFQNEAQLDKSGLPSDRFFAERPEGSVSTLKIQRTQQEDSAVYLCASSLGRGLNQPQHFGDGTRLSIL.

This clonotype was detected many times. V is TRBV18 and J is TRBJ2-5; 7 bases align to TRBD2. The CDR3 totals 18 residues. The ends lost 4 bases at V and 5 bases at J; junction bases unmatched: 19. CDR1 and CDR2 (germline): KGHSH, LQKENI. CDR3 amino acids: CASSRIGTTQISGETQYF. The CDR3 DNA is TGTGCCAGCTCACGAATCGGGACTACACAGATTTCGGGGGAGACCCAGTACTTC.

The gene calls are TRBV4-3 and TRBJ1-2; D not certain. Trimming left V 0 bases short and J 8 bases short, with 13 bases between. This CDR3 region has 14 residues. CDR1 is LGHNA and CDR2 is YSLEER in the germline V gene. CDR3 nucleotides: TGCGCCAGCAGCCAAGAAGTGGTAGGGAAAGGCTACACCTTC. Amino acid sequence: CASSQEVVGKGYTF.

The chain carries TRBV6-5 and TRBJ2-2; tentatively, D is TRBD2 (5 bases). The CDR3 totals 16 residues. V lost 2 bases to trimming and J lost 1 base, with 11 bases between them. CDR1 MNHEY and CDR2 SVGAGI come from the germline V gene. CDR3 sequence (DNA): TGTGCCAGCAGTTACGGGCTAGCTGTGAACACCGGGGAGCTGTTTTTT. Translating gives CASSYGLAVNTGELFF.

The chain combines TRBV19 with TRBJ1-6, with D possibly being TRBD1 (5 bases). This CDR3 region has 13 residues. Germline assignment: CDR1 LNHDA and CDR2 SQIVND (reference sequence). V shed 5 bases and J shed 13 bases, with 15 bases lying between them. This chain's CDR3 is CASSAGTALPLHF. In DNA form, the CDR3 reads TGTGCCAGTAGTGCCGGGACGGCCCTTCCCCTCCACTTT.

This clonotype has ten or more counts. The chain carries TRBV7-9 and TRBJ2-5; 8 bases are a match to TRBD2. The CDR3 sequence is 19 residues long. Germline loops: CDR1 SEHNR, CDR2 FQNEAQ (reference sequence). Trimming removed 1 base from V and 7 bases from J; junction bases left unmatched: 20. The CDR3 loop reads CASSLGAQPGTRGFRTQYF. The CDR3 DNA reads as TGTGCCAGCAGCTTAGGAGCACAGCCCGGGACTAGGGGGTTCCGGACCCAGTACTTC.